The clone carrying this TCR beta chain was counted many times. The sample belongs to a study of T-cell reconstitution after alpha-beta-depleted transplantation in children. CDR3 size: 13 residues. Trimming cost V 1 base and J 3 bases, with 8 bases left between them. The germline V gene encodes CDR1 SGHDT and CDR2 YYEEEE. Preparing the TCRbeta library involved the use of unique molecular identifiers. TCRdb reanalysed the PCR reads using MiXCR and keeps one entry per CDR3 protein. The table has around 300,000 distinct CDR3 sequences, roughly 12% seen once. The source material was peripheral blood, sampled 180 days after TCRalphabeta/CD19-depleted stem cell transplant. The sequence was obtained from a male patient aged 2 to 10 who had a stem cell transplant for chronic granulomatous disease, so the T cells may come from the graft donor. The rearrangement uses TRBV5-6 and TRBJ2-7; the D gene is possibly TRBD2 (6 bases). The CDR3 loop is CASSLWGVYEQYF. In nucleotides, the CDR3 is TGTGCCAGCAGCTTGTGGGGGGTCTACGAGCAGTACTTC. Variable domain in full (rest from reference TRBV5-6 and TRBJ2-7): DAGVTQSPTHLIKTRGQQVTLRCSPKSGHDTVSWYQQALGQGPQFIFQYYEEEERQRGNFPDRFSGHQFPNYSSELNVNALLLGDSALYLCASSLWGVYEQYFGPGTRLTVT.